These 32 T cell receptor beta chains came from one sample sequenced in a study of T cells in narcolepsy. Method: immunoSEQ multiplex PCR; TCRdb's copy keeps in-frame clones and lacks some. This sample has around 30,000 clones, with around 84% found just once. The sample consisted of memory (CD45RA-) CD4+ T cells from blood. The receptors here all came from a human donor in good health.

The genes are TRBV18 and TRBJ1-5, with D possibly being TRBD1 (5 bases). Germline CDR1 and CDR2: KGHSH and LQKENI. Trimming left V 2 bases short and J 7 bases short, with 15 bases between. The CDR3 covers 15 residues. CDR3: CASSPDSGLRQPQHF. CDR3 in DNA: TGTGCCAGCTCACCAGACAGCGGTTTACGGCAGCCCCAGCATTTT. The full variable domain, rest sourced from reference TRBV18 and TRBJ1-5, is NAGVMQNPRHLVRRRGQEARLRCSPMKGHSHVYWYRQLPEEGLKFMVYLQKENIIDESGMPKERFSAEFPKEGPSILRIQQVVRGDSAAYFCASSPDSGLRQPQHFGDGTRLSIL.

This chain uses TRBV19 with TRBJ1-1, with a possible D match to TRBD1 (5 bases). Looked up from germline, CDR1 is LNHDA and CDR2 is SQIVND (reference sequence). Trimming took 7 bases from V and 5 from J, leaving 14 bases between them. The CDR3 length is 13 residues. The CDR3 is CASKEGLLTEAFF. The DNA for the CDR3 is TGTGCCAGTAAGGAGGGGCTTTTGACTGAAGCTTTCTTT.

This chain uses TRBV10-3 with TRBJ1-6; D gene unclear. Germline V lookup: CDR1 ENHRY, CDR2 SYGVKD. V lost 0 bases and J lost 6, with 12 bases in between. The CDR3 is 16 residues long. CDR3 bases: TGTGCCATCAGTGAGTCGAGGCAGATCGGTAATTCACCCCTCCACTTT. Its translation: CAISESRQIGNSPLHF.

V usage is TRBV29-1 and J usage is TRBJ2-7; D not certain. V lost 4 bases and J 9 bases, leaving 19 bases between the germline ends. The germline CDR1 and CDR2 sequences are SQVTM and ANQGSEA. There are 13 residues in the CDR3. The CDR3 DNA reads TGCAGCGTTGTGGGAAGGAAGCTTGACGGGCAGTACTTC. Amino acids: CSVVGRKLDGQYF.

This clone showed up just once. The chain links TRBV13 to TRBJ2-7; TRBD1 matches at 7 bases. CDR3 length equals 14 residues. Trimming took 5 bases from V and 0 from J; bases not matched to a gene: 4. In germline, CDR1 is PRHDT, CDR2 FYEKMQ (reference sequence). The CDR3 DNA sequence: TGTGCCAGCAGCCGTCGGGACAGCTCCTACGAGCAGTACTTC. Translated: CASSRRDSSYEQYF.

The rearrangement uses TRBV28 and TRBJ2-1; D uncertain. Germline V gives CDR1 MDHEN, CDR2 SYDVKM. The CDR3 spans 15 residues. V lost 5 bases and J 0 bases, leaving 11 bases between the germline ends. CDR3 DNA: TGTGCCAGCAGTCCGCAGAGCCTCTCCTACAATGAGCAGTTCTTC. Its translation is CASSPQSLSYNEQFF.

The chain uses TRBV23-1 and TRBJ1-1, with D tentatively TRBD1 (6 bases). TRBV23-1 is recorded as an ORF, its role being uncertain. The CDR3 has 19 residues. Trimming left V 0 bases short and J 5 bases short, with 25 bases between. The chain's CDR3 is CASSQSWPHPWQGRTEAFF. Written as DNA, the CDR3 is TGCGCCAGCAGTCAATCTTGGCCCCACCCTTGGCAGGGGAGGACTGAAGCTTTCTTT.

The chain uses TRBV9 and TRBJ2-1; 9 bases match TRBD1. V trimming: 0 bases; J trimming: 10 bases; junction bases outside the gene matches: 11. The CDR3 has 16 amino acids. Germline loops: CDR1 SGDLS, CDR2 YYNGEE. CDR3 in amino acids: CASSVGPGQGVAEQFF. CDR3 DNA: TGTGCCAGCAGCGTAGGTCCGGGACAGGGAGTAGCGGAGCAGTTCTTC. Variable domain in full (rest from reference TRBV9 and TRBJ2-1): DSGVTQTPKHLITATGQRVTLRCSPRSGDLSVYWYQQSLDQGLQFLIQYYNGEERAKGNILERFSAQQFPDLHSELNLSSLELGDSALYFCASSVGPGQGVAEQFFGPGTRLTVL.

The chain links TRBV4-1 to TRBJ2-3; D perhaps matches TRBD2 (6 bases). The germline V gene has CDR1 MGHRA and CDR2 YSYEKL. The CDR3 loop spans 14 amino acids. With 3 bases removed from V and 5 bases from J, the gap between germline ends came to 12 bases. In DNA, the CDR3 is TGCGCCAGCAGCCAGACTAGAGGTCAAGATACGCAGTATTTT. It is translated as CASSQTRGQDTQYF.

This clone was recorded only once. The rearrangement uses TRBV7-2 and TRBJ2-1; TRBD2 matches 9 bases. Unmatched junction bases numbered 13, after V lost 5 bases and J lost 8 bases. This CDR3 has 16 residues. Germline V gene data show CDR1 as SGHTA and CDR2 as FQGNSA. The CDR3 region is CASSPGLAQTWDEQFF. The DNA of the CDR3 is TGTGCCAGCAGCCCCGGACTAGCGCAAACGTGGGATGAGCAGTTCTTC.

The genes are TRBV5-5 and TRBJ2-2; 10 bases line up with TRBD1. With 6 bases clipped from V and 2 bases from J, the junction kept 4 bases outside the gene matches. Germline CDR1 SGHKS, CDR2 YYEKEE (reference sequence). The CDR3 consists of 15 residues. CDR3 protein: CASTGQGDNTGELFF. The CDR3 DNA is TGTGCCAGCACCGGACAGGGGGATAACACCGGGGAGCTGTTTTTT.

The rearrangement joins TRBV7-6 to TRBJ1-1; D is unresolved. CDR3 length: 13 amino acids. V was cut by 3 bases and J by 0 bases, with 5 bases left in between. Germline V gene data show CDR1 as SGHVS and CDR2 as FNYEAQ. Here the CDR3 DNA reads TGTGCCAGCAGCTTTAACTTGAACACTGAAGCTTTCTTT. Encoded protein: CASSFNLNTEAFF.

This chain joins TRBV6-6 and TRBJ1-2, with D unresolved. Germline V gene lookup returns CDR1 MNHNY and CDR2 SVGAGI (reference sequence). V lost 5 bases and J lost 4, with 5 bases in between. CDR3 length: 11 residues. The DNA for the CDR3 is TGTGCCAGCAGTCCTAGCTATGGCTACACCTTC. Translated: CASSPSYGYTF.

About this clone itself: At one end, the junction sequence differs from germline, possibly due to a read error. This chain uses TRBV29-1 with TRBJ2-1; 10 bases agree with TRBD2. The CDR3 length is 18 residues. CDR1 SQVTM and CDR2 ANQGSEA come from the germline V gene. The CDR3 is CSAEGASGGAEWYNEQFF. CDR3 sequence (DNA): TGCAGCGCTGAAGGTGCGAGCGGGGGGGCCGAGTGGTACAATGAGCAGTTCTTC.

The rearrangement links TRBV7-2 to TRBJ1-1; D unresolved. This CDR3 is 14 amino acids long. The germline gives CDR1 SGHTA, CDR2 FQGNSA. V was cut by 1 base and J by 2 bases, with 8 bases left in between. The chain's CDR3 is CASSLGVGNTEAFF. The CDR3, as DNA: TGTGCCAGCAGCTTAGGGGTAGGAAACACTGAAGCTTTCTTT.

V and J are TRBV19 and TRBJ1-1; no clear D. CDR3 length: 13 residues. Between the trimmed V and J ends, which lost 4 bases and 5 bases, there was a span of 11 bases. The germline V gene encodes CDR1 LNHDA and CDR2 SQIVND (reference sequence). CDR3 DNA: TGTGCCAGTAGTACTCAGGTTAGGACTGAAGCTTTCTTT. This translates into CASSTQVRTEAFF.

The rearrangement uses TRBV11-3 and TRBJ1-4, with TRBD1 as a possible D gene (5 bases). V lost 4 bases, J lost 5 bases, and 11 bases lay in between. The CDR3 consists of 14 residues. In germline, CDR1 is SGHNT, CDR2 YENEEA. The CDR3 spells CASSYGRANEKLFF. Here the CDR3 DNA reads TGTGCCAGCAGCTACGGCAGGGCGAATGAAAAACTGTTTTTT.

The V and J genes are TRBV2 and TRBJ1-1, with D perhaps TRBD1 (6 bases). CDR1 is SNHLY and CDR2 is FYNNEI in the germline V gene. Between the trimmed V and J ends, which lost 9 bases and 5 bases, there was a span of 16 bases. This CDR3 has 13 residues. The CDR3 region has the DNA TGTGCCAGTACCCCGAGGGGGAGAACTGAAGCTTTCTTT. Translation: CASTPRGRTEAFF. Combining the CDR3 with reference TRBV2 and TRBJ1-1 gives the whole variable domain EPEVTQTPSHQVTQMGQEVILRCVPISNHLYFYWYRQILGQKVEFLVSFYNNEISEKSEIFDDQFSVERPDGSNFTLKIRSTKLEDSAMYFCASTPRGRTEAFFGQGTRLTVV.

This clone occurred once. The chain employs TRBV6-5 and TRBJ1-2; D possibly corresponds to TRBD1 (6 bases). Germline-derived CDR1 and CDR2 are MNHEY and SVGAGI. The V end was cut by 2 bases, the J end by 7 bases, with 11 bases between. There are 13 residues in the CDR3. The CDR3 protein is CASSYMGGGGYTF. CDR3 coding DNA: TGTGCCAGCAGTTACATGGGGGGCGGTGGCTACACCTTC.

V usage is TRBV27 and J usage is TRBJ1-4; 7 nucleotides match TRBD1. V gave up 5 bases and J gave up 1 base; unmatched junction bases: 4. The CDR3 length is 15 residues. Germline CDR1 and CDR2: MNHEY and SMNVEV (reference sequence). For the CDR3, the DNA is TGTGCCAGCAGTCCGCGACAGGGAACTAATGAAAAACTGTTTTTT. This encodes CASSPRQGTNEKLFF.

The rearrangement uses TRBV15 and TRBJ2-7; D is possibly TRBD2 (6 bases). The germline V gene has CDR1 LNHNV and CDR2 YYDKDF (reference sequence). Trimming cost V 4 bases and J 7 bases, with 23 bases left between them. CDR3 length equals 16 residues. The CDR3 DNA reads TGTGCCACCAGCACCGGGAGTAGCGGATCCTCCTTTGAGCAGTACTTC. Its protein product is CATSTGSSGSSFEQYF.

The rearrangement uses TRBV6-1 and TRBJ1-6; D not resolved. The V gene lost 8 bases and the J gene lost 2 bases, with 10 bases spanning the gap. CDR3 length: 14 residues. Per germline, CDR1 MNHNS and CDR2 SASEGT. The CDR3: CASFFEPYNSPLHF. CDR3 in DNA: TGTGCCAGCTTTTTTGAACCCTATAATTCACCCCTCCACTTT.

This chain connects TRBV2 to TRBJ2-1; D might be TRBD1 (6 bases). Trimming left V 1 base short and J 12 bases short, with 19 bases between. In germline, CDR1 is SNHLY, CDR2 FYNNEI. CDR3 length: 15 amino acids. The CDR3 DNA sequence: TGTGCCAGCAGTGAAGGTGGGGGCCCGGCAATCCGGCAGTTCTTC. The encoded protein is CASSEGGGPAIRQFF.

This clone was seen only a few times. This chain joins TRBV15 and TRBJ1-3, with D unclear. V dropped 3 bases and J dropped 3 bases, with 9 bases sitting between them. Germline CDR1 reads LNHNV; CDR2 reads YYDKDF (reference sequence). The CDR3 extends over 14 amino acids. CDR3 amino acids: CATSSAGIGNTIYF. The CDR3 DNA is TGTGCCACCAGCAGTGCCGGGATTGGAAACACCATATATTTT.

The chain combines TRBV5-8 with TRBJ1-1; D not resolved. Germline assignment: CDR1 SGHTS and CDR2 YDEGEE. The ends were cut back, 4 bases at V and 1 base at J, with 17 bases in the middle. The CDR3 extends over 16 amino acids. This CDR3 reads CASSPSGVNGNTEAFF. The CDR3 DNA reads as TGTGCCAGCAGCCCGAGCGGGGTGAACGGGAACACTGAAGCTTTCTTT.

The chain links TRBV6-1 to TRBJ1-5; unclear D gene. Germline lookup yields CDR1 MNHNS and CDR2 SASEGT. The CDR3 contains 12 residues. Trimming removed 5 bases from V and 7 bases from J, with 9 bases in between. The CDR3 DNA sequence: TGTGCCAGCAGTACGAATCGCCAGCCCCAGCATTTT. This sequence encodes CASSTNRQPQHF.

This sequence joins TRBV7-9 and TRBJ1-2; unclear D gene. The germline gives CDR1 SEHNR, CDR2 FQNEAQ (reference sequence). The V gene lost 5 bases and the J gene lost 2 bases, with 12 bases spanning the gap. The length of the CDR3 is 14 residues. CDR3 nucleotides: TGTGCCAGCAGCCAGGCGAGTTACAACTATGGCTACACCTTC. This codes for CASSQASYNYGYTF. Filled out from reference TRBV7-9 and TRBJ1-2, the complete variable domain reads DTGVSQNPRHKITKRGQNVTFRCDPISEHNRLYWYRQTLGQGPEFLTYFQNEAQLEKSRLLSDRFSAERPKGSFSTLEIQRTEQGDSAMYLCASSQASYNYGYTFGSGTRLTVV.

The CDR3 here is CASSLQSDEKLFF. The CDR3 DNA follows: TGCGCCAGCAGCTTACAAAGCGATGAAAAACTGTTTTTT. The chain links TRBV5-1 to TRBJ1-4; no firm D call. Between the trimmed V and J ends, which lost 2 bases and 6 bases, there was a span of 8 bases. The length of the CDR3 is 13 residues. Germline-derived CDR1 and CDR2 are SGHRS and YFSETQ.

The genes are TRBV6-5 and TRBJ1-3; D gene uncertain. Germline CDR1 MNHEY, CDR2 SVGAGI. The CDR3 is 14 residues long. Between the trimmed V and J ends, which lost 8 bases and 1 base, there was a span of 12 bases. CDR3 in amino acids: CASRLGDSGNTIYF. The CDR3 DNA follows: TGTGCCAGCCGGCTCGGCGATTCTGGAAACACCATATATTTT.

This clone is categorized as medium-sized (0.01 to 0.1%). The gene calls are TRBV19 and TRBJ1-3; possibly TRBD1 for D (5 bases). The CDR3 is made up of 16 amino acids. Trimming cost V 5 bases and J 2 bases, with 16 bases left between them. Germline CDR1 reads LNHDA; CDR2 reads SQIVND (reference sequence). CDR3 nucleotides: TGTGCCAGTAGTTATGAAGGGATAGGGGCTGGAAACACCATATATTTT. Its translation: CASSYEGIGAGNTIYF.

V usage is TRBV29-1 and J usage is TRBJ1-2, with D maybe TRBD1 (5 bases). CDR1 and CDR2 (germline): SQVTM, ANQGSEA. V was cut by 1 base and J by 7 bases, with 13 bases left in between. This CDR3 is 13 amino acids long. In DNA, the CDR3 is TGCAGCGTTGAAGGGGGGTTGGGGAGTGGCTACACCTTC. Translated: CSVEGGLGSGYTF. The variable domain in full, with the rest retrieved from reference TRBV29-1 and TRBJ1-2, is SAVISQKPSRDICQRGTSLTIQCQVDSQVTMMFWYRQQPGQSLTLIATANQGSEATYESGFVIDKFPISRPNLTFSTLTVSNMSPEDSSIYLCSVEGGLGSGYTFGSGTRLTVV.

The V and J genes are TRBV9 and TRBJ2-1, with D possibly TRBD1 on 6 matching bases. Per germline, CDR1 SGDLS and CDR2 YYNGEE. With 0 bases removed from V and 5 bases from J, the gap between germline ends came to 15 bases. The CDR3 totals 16 residues. The CDR3: CASSVASLRGDNEQFF. Written as DNA, the CDR3 is TGTGCCAGCAGCGTAGCTTCGCTCAGGGGCGACAATGAGCAGTTCTTC.